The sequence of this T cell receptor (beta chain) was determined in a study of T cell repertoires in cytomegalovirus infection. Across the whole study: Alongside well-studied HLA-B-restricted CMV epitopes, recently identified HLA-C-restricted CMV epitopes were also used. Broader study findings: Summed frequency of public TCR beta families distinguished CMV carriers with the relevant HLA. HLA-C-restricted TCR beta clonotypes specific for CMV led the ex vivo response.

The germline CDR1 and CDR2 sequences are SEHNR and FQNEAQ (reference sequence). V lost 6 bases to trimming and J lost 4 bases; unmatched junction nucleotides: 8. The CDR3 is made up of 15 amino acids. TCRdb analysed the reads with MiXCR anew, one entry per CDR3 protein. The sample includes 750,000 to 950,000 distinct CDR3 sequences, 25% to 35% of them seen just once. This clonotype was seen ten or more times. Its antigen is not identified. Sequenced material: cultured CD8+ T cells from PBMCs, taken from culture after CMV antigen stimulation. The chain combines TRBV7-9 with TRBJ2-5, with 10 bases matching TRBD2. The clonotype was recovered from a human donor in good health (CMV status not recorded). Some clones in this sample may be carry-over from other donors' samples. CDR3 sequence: CASSPQRGGTETQYF. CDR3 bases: TGTGCCAGCAGTCCCCAGCGGGGGGGTACAGAGACCCAGTACTTC. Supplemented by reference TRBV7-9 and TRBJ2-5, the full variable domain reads DTGVSQNPRHKITKRGQNVTFRCDPISEHNRLYWYRQTLGQGPEFLTYFQNEAQLEKSRLLSDRFSAERPKGSFSTLEIQRTEQGDSAMYLCASSPQRGGTETQYFGPGTRLLVL.